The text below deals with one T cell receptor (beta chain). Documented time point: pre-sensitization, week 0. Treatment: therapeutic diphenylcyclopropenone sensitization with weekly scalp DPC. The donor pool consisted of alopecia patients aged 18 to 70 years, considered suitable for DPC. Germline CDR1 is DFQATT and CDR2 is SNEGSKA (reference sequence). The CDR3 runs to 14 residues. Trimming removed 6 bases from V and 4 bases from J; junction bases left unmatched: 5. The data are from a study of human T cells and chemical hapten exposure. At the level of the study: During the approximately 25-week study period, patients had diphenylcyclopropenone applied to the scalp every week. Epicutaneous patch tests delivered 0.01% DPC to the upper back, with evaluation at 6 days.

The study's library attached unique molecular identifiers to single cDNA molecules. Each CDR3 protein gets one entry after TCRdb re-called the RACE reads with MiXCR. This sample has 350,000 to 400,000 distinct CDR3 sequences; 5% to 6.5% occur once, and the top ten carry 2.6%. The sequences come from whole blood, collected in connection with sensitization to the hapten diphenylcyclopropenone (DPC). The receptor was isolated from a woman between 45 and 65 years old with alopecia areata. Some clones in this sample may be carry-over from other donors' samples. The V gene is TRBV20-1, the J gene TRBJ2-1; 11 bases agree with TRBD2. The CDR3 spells CSALRLAGYNEQFF. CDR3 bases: TGCAGTGCCCTAAGACTAGCGGGGTACAATGAGCAGTTCTTC.